The TCR beta chain under discussion was sequenced for a study of T cells after yellow fever vaccination. Across the whole study: Each low-cell-number fraction was prepared by means of SMART-Seq v4 Ultra Low Input. Study results and limitations: Reappearance after the booster was observed for most primary-vaccination clones (more than 95% CD4, around 90% CD8).

This clonotype appeared many times. Its specificity is not known. TCRdb recomputed calls from the 5' RACE reads with MiXCR, one row per CDR3 protein. The sample shows roughly 310,000 distinct CDR3 sequences, around 4% of them seen only once. Germline CDR1 and CDR2: SGHKS and YYEKEE (reference sequence). The CDR3 length is 13 residues. Deletions cut 3 bases from V and 6 bases from J, with 12 bases between. The sequencing here drew on PBMCs, taken on the day of the yellow fever booster vaccination. V is TRBV5-5 and J is TRBJ1-1, with D perhaps matching TRBD1 (5 bases). The sequence was obtained from a man between 18 and 35 years old who received the YFV17D yellow fever vaccine. CDR3 sequence reads: CASSSVGGPEAFF. CDR3 in DNA: TGTGCCAGCAGCTCTGTCGGGGGTCCTGAAGCTTTCTTT.